This T cell receptor beta chain was sequenced for a study of control samples from healthy donors and cancer patients. Clones were read by immunoSEQ multiplex PCR, and TCRdb kept only the in-frame ones, dropping some. Of 85,000 to 95,000 clones in the sample, 82% were seen once. Deletions cut 7 bases from V and 4 bases from J, with 19 bases between. Germline V gene lookup returns CDR1 SGHTA and CDR2 FQGNSA. The CDR3 sequence is 15 residues long. This TCR was sampled from a woman aged 60-75 years in good health. Material: blood. The chain uses TRBV7-2 and TRBJ1-2, with a weak D call TRBD1 (5 bases). CDR3 DNA sequence: TGTGCCAGCACGGCCGGGACCGGAGGTAGCTATGGCTACACCTTC. Amino acid sequence: CASTAGTGGSYGYTF. Using reference TRBV7-2 and TRBJ1-2 for the parts outside the CDR3, the full variable domain is GAGVSQSPSNKVTEKGKDVELRCDPISGHTALYWYRQSLGQGLEFLIYFQGNSAPDKSGLPSDRFSAERTGGSVSTLTIQRTQQEDSAVYLCASTAGTGGSYGYTFGSGTRLTVV.